Presented here are 19 T cell receptor beta chains from one specimen sequenced in a study of cytomegalovirus exposure and HLA in healthy donors (dated by TCRdb to the late 2010s). Library construction relied on the immunoSEQ multiplex PCR assay. For the multiplex PCR, a mixture combining 60 forward primers for TCR Vbeta segments and 13 reverse primers for TCR Jbeta segments was used. TCRdb holds this immuneACCESS table with in-frame rearrangements only. Some clones are missing; in checked studies, unresolved V genes explain under half, and the rest has no known cause. Recorded for this sample are approximately 140,000 clones; more than 75% of them occurred a single time. The ten most abundant clones make up roughly 3.4% of the sample. Specimen: PBMCs. The receptors stem from a human donor in good health.

V and J are TRBV25-1 and TRBJ1-1, with D perhaps TRBD1 (6 bases). Germline V gene sequence: CDR1 MGHDK, CDR2 SYGVNS. The CDR3 covers 15 residues. The germline V and J ends were trimmed by 9 bases and 5 bases, with 22 bases remaining between them. The CDR3 sequence: CASTKPGGRRTEAFF. The CDR3 DNA reads TGTGCCAGTACAAAACCGGGGGGGCGACGGACTGAAGCTTTCTTT.

This rearrangement joins TRBV30 to TRBJ1-4, with a possible D match to TRBD1 (5 bases). Germline CDR1 and CDR2: GTSNPN and SVGIG (reference sequence). V was clipped by 0 bases and J by 2 bases, with 16 bases between them. This CDR3 is built from 17 residues. CDR3 loop: CAWSVSQGFATNEKLFF. CDR3 coding DNA: TGTGCCTGGAGTGTATCGCAGGGATTTGCTACTAATGAAAAACTGTTTTTT.

The rearrangement links TRBV2 to TRBJ2-5; 9 bases match TRBD2. This CDR3 has 15 amino acids. Trimming took 2 bases from V and 5 from J; bases not matched to a gene: 6. Germline CDR1 SNHLY, CDR2 FYNNEI. The CDR3 here is CASSEPRTSDETQYF. CDR3 coding DNA: TGTGCCAGCAGTGAACCAAGGACTAGCGACGAGACCCAGTACTTC.

V is TRBV7-2 and J is TRBJ1-1; maybe TRBD1 (5 bases). The CDR3 has 14 residues. The V end was cut by 1 base, the J end by 4 bases, with 10 bases between. Germline V gives CDR1 SGHTA, CDR2 FQGNSA. The CDR3 DNA follows: TGTGCCAGCAGCTTAGGGGGGGAAGGCACTGAAGCTTTCTTT. Translating gives CASSLGGEGTEAFF.

This clone was seen more than once but under ten times. The same CDR3 also results from other DNA sequences found in this sample. The V call is TRBV30, the J call TRBJ2-1; no definite D call. CDR1 is GTSNPN, CDR2 SVGIG, per germline (reference sequence). CDR3 length equals 13 residues. Trimming removed 0 bases at V and 2 bases at J, with 5 bases between. The CDR3 protein is CAWSVATYNEQFF. The CDR3 DNA sequence: TGTGCCTGGAGTGTCGCTACCTACAATGAGCAGTTCTTC.

The chain has TRBV5-1 and TRBJ1-1; D is ambiguous. From germline, CDR1 is SGHRS and CDR2 YFSETQ. The CDR3 has 14 residues. Trimming stripped 0 bases from V and 4 bases from J, with 10 bases between. The CDR3 DNA reads TGCGCCAGCAGCTTGGCGGGTTCCGCCACTGAAGCTTTCTTT. As protein: CASSLAGSATEAFF.

This clone was seen just once. The V gene is TRBV27, the J gene TRBJ2-7; 7 positions agree with TRBD2. Germline V gene sequence: CDR1 MNHEY, CDR2 SMNVEV (reference sequence). With V trimmed by 3 bases and J by 6 bases, 20 bases remained unmatched. The CDR3 sequence is 18 residues long. The CDR3 region has the DNA TGTGCCAGCAGTTTTGGAGCTCTCGGCGGGAGTGTTTCCCGCGAGCAGTACTTC. Protein product: CASSFGALGGSVSREQYF.

The rearrangement joins TRBV19 to TRBJ2-3, with D possibly matching TRBD2 (5 bases). The CDR3 length is 11 residues. CDR1 is LNHDA, CDR2 SQIVND, per germline (reference sequence). The V end lost 3 bases, the J end lost 7 bases, and 5 bases lay between the germline ends. The CDR3 region has the DNA TGTGCCAGTAGTATCGGGAATACGCAGTATTTT. Amino acids: CASSIGNTQYF. The full variable domain, its missing parts supplied by reference TRBV19 and TRBJ2-3, is DGGITQSPKYLFRKEGQNVTLSCEQNLNHDAMYWYRQDPGQGLRLIYYSQIVNDFQKGDIAEGYSVSREKKESFPLTVTSAQKNPTAFYLCASSIGNTQYFGPGTRLTVL.

The CDR3 is CASSVAAGRQETQYF. Written as DNA, the CDR3 is TGTGCCAGCAGCGTAGCGGCAGGGCGGCAAGAGACCCAGTACTTC. This rearrangement joins TRBV9 to TRBJ2-5; possible D gene TRBD1, 5 bases. The V end was cut by 0 bases, the J end by 2 bases, with 11 bases between. CDR1 is SGDLS, CDR2 YYNGEE, per germline. The CDR3 runs to 15 residues.

This chain links TRBV30 with TRBJ1-2; D might be TRBD1 (5 bases). This CDR3 is built from 14 residues. Germline V gene sequence: CDR1 GTSNPN, CDR2 SVGIG (reference sequence). Trimming shortened V by 4 bases and J by 7 bases, and 19 bases separated the two germline ends. CDR3 in amino acids: CAWKVGQGRGGYTF. CDR3 nucleotides: TGTGCCTGGAAGGTTGGGCAGGGAAGAGGTGGCTACACCTTC.

DNA for the CDR3: TGTGCCAGCAGTTACTCGATCTTGAGCGATGAGCAGTTCTTC. Amino acid sequence: CASSYSILSDEQFF. This chain joins TRBV6-5 and TRBJ2-1; D gene unclear. Germline CDR1 is MNHEY and CDR2 is SVGAGI. The V gene lost 0 bases and the J gene lost 8 bases, with 11 bases spanning the gap. The CDR3 has 14 residues.

This chain links TRBV19 with TRBJ1-5, with D maybe TRBD1 (5 bases). The CDR3 is 18 amino acids. The V gene's germline CDR1 is LNHDA and CDR2 SQIVND (reference sequence). V lost 3 bases and J lost 2, with 20 bases in between. This chain's CDR3 is CASSIKGWGSMGNQPQHF. The CDR3 DNA is TGTGCCAGTAGTATCAAGGGGTGGGGTAGTATGGGCAATCAGCCCCAGCATTTT.

The chain recombines TRBV5-5 with TRBJ1-1, with a tentative D call TRBD1 (5 bases). Germline assignment: CDR1 SGHKS and CDR2 YYEKEE (reference sequence). The V gene lost 0 bases and the J gene lost 4 bases, with 10 bases spanning the gap. CDR3 length: 14 amino acids. DNA for the CDR3: TGTGCCAGCAGCTTGGCCCAGGGCCCCACTGAAGCTTTCTTT. Its protein is CASSLAQGPTEAFF.

This clone came up a few times. This chain connects TRBV9 to TRBJ2-3, with TRBD2 matching 13 bases. The germline V gene has CDR1 SGDLS and CDR2 YYNGEE. This CDR3 has 17 residues. Unmatched junction bases numbered 3, after V lost 2 bases and J lost 0 bases. CDR3 sequence: CASSVEGLAGSTDTQYF. CDR3 nucleotide sequence: TGTGCCAGCAGCGTGGAGGGACTAGCGGGAAGCACAGATACGCAGTATTTT.

The chain is built from TRBV19 and TRBJ2-3; TRBD2 aligns across 11 bases. The germline gives CDR1 LNHDA, CDR2 SQIVND (reference sequence). The CDR3 contains 15 residues. Trimming at V came to 6 bases and at J to 2 bases, leaving 4 bases not matched to a gene. CDR3 sequence: CASRVLAGDTDTQYF. The CDR3 nucleotides are TGTGCCAGTAGGGTACTAGCGGGAGACACAGATACGCAGTATTTT.

The chain recombines TRBV7-9 with TRBJ1-2, with D possibly being TRBD1 (5 bases). Looked up from germline, CDR1 is SEHNR and CDR2 is FQNEAQ (reference sequence). The CDR3 is 13 amino acids. The V and J ends lost 6 bases and 5 bases respectively, with 13 bases between them. The CDR3 coding sequence is TGTGCCAGCAGTCCTACAGGAAAGTATGGCTACACCTTC. It encodes CASSPTGKYGYTF.

V usage is TRBV2 and J usage is TRBJ1-5; the match to TRBD1 covers 7 bases. In germline, CDR1 is SNHLY, CDR2 FYNNEI. The CDR3 spans 14 residues. V shed 8 bases, J shed 4 bases, and the junction held 8 bases outside the gene matches. The CDR3 DNA reads TGTGCCAGCCGATTGACAGGGAGTAATCAGCCCCAGCATTTT. Its translation is CASRLTGSNQPQHF.

This clone was seen a few times. The J gene is TRBJ2-3, the V gene TRBV15; 9 nucleotides agree with TRBD2. The CDR3 totals 15 residues. V shed 5 bases, J shed 3 bases, and the junction held 6 bases outside the gene matches. Germline V gene sequence: CDR1 LNHNV, CDR2 YYDKDF (reference sequence). The CDR3 DNA follows: TGTGCCACCAGCGCACGACTAGCGGATACAGATACGCAGTATTTT. It translates to CATSARLADTDTQYF.

The rearrangement uses TRBV27 and TRBJ2-5; TRBD2 is a possible D gene (5 bases). Between the trimmed V and J ends, which lost 6 bases and 5 bases, there was a span of 13 bases. CDR3 length equals 13 residues. Germline-derived CDR1 and CDR2 are MNHEY and SMNVEV (reference sequence). The CDR3 region has the DNA TGTGCCAGCAGCACGGGGATAAGGGAGACCCAGTACTTC. Protein sequence: CASSTGIRETQYF.